The clone carrying this T cell receptor (beta chain) has a handful of counts. Its target is unknown. V was pared by 6 bases and J by 3 bases, with 5 bases of the junction left unmatched. The CDR3 runs 15 residues. Per germline, CDR1 SGHTA and CDR2 FQGNSA. This specimen belongs to a study of T cells after yellow fever vaccination. Study-level points and caveats: Reappearance after the booster was observed for most primary-vaccination clones (roughly 95% CD4, over 75% CD8).

From the 5' RACE reads, TCRdb called clonotypes with MiXCR, one entry per CDR3 protein. The sample lists some 120,000 distinct CDR3 sequences, around 15% occurring once. This specimen consisted of CD8+ T cells sorted from PBMCs, obtained 5 days after the yellow fever booster vaccination. V is TRBV7-2 and J is TRBJ2-1, with 10 nucleotides matching TRBD2. This TCR came from a man between 18 and 35 years old who received the YFV17D yellow fever vaccine. CDR3 loop: CASSILAGIYNEQFF. CDR3 bases: TGTGCCAGCAGTATACTAGCGGGGATCTACAATGAGCAGTTCTTC.